A selection of T cell receptor beta chains follows, all from one sample in a study of human T cells and chemical hapten exposure. TCRdb reanalysed the RACE reads using MiXCR and keeps one entry per CDR3 protein. The sample records tens of thousands of distinct CDR3 sequences, under 13% being singletons. The input for sequencing was whole blood, taken in connection with sensitization to the hapten diphenylcyclopropenone (DPC). The receptors shown here come from a woman aged 50 to 60 with alopecia areata. Some clones in this sample may be carry-over from other donors' samples. CDR3s leave out the opening cysteine and the closing phenylalanine or tryptophan. Each record gives: J gene, D gene, V gene, CDR3 protein. D genes are given only for firm matches.

TRBJ1-5 NA TRBV28 ASSERGEVNQPQH
TRBJ2-1 TRBD2 TRBV6-2/TRBV6-3 ACQGLAGARNEQF
TRBJ1-1 NA TRBV21-1 ASSKGAWDLGRSTEAF
TRBJ2-7 NA TRBV29-1 SVVQGREEQY
TRBJ2-5 TRBD2 TRBV29-1 SVGLAGDGETQY
TRBJ2-2 NA TRBV2 ASQGLLNTGELF
TRBJ1-5 NA TRBV6-2/TRBV6-3 ASSPGTPSNQPQH
TRBJ1-1 NA TRBV18 ASSPRSGTVNTEAF
TRBJ2-1 NA TRBV7-8 ASRNQVKSIYNEQF
TRBJ1-1 NA TRBV5-1 ASSLGEDMNTEAF
TRBJ2-1 NA TRBV15 ATSREPLRGGLSNEQF
TRBJ2-7 TRBD1 TRBV7-2 ASSLSVGQGRGEQY
TRBJ1-5 NA TRBV29-1 SAGLPGEPQH